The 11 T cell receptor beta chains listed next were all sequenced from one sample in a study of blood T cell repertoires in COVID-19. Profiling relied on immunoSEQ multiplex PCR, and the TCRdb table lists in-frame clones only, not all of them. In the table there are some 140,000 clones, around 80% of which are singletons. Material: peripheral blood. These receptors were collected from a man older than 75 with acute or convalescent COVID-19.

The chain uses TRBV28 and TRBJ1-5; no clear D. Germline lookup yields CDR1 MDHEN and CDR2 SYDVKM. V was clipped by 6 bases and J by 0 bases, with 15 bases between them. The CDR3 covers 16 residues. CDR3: CASSRLRRYSNQPQHF. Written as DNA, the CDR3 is TGTGCCAGCAGCCGATTGAGGAGGTATAGCAATCAGCCCCAGCATTTT.

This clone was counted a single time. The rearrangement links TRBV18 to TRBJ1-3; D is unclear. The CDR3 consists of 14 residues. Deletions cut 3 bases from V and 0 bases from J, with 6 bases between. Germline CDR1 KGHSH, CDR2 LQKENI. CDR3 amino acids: CASSPGSSGNTIYF. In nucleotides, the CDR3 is TGTGCCAGCTCACCGGGCAGCTCTGGAAACACCATATATTTT.

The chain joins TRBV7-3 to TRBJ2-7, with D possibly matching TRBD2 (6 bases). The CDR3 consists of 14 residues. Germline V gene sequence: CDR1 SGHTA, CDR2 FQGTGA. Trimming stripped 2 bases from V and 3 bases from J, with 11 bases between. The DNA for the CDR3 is TGTGCCAGCAGCTTAGGGGCGGGAAACTACGAGCAGTACTTC. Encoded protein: CASSLGAGNYEQYF.

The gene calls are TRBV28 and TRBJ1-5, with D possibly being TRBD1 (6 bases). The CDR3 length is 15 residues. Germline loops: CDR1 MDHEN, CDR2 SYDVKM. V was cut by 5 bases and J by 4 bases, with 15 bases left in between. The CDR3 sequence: CASSRPGHTNQPQHF. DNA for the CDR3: TGTGCCAGCAGTCGCCCGGGACATACTAATCAGCCCCAGCATTTT.

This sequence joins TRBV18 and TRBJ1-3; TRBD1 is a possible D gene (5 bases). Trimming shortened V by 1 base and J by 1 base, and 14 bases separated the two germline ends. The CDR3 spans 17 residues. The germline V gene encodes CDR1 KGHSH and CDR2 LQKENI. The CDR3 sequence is CASSPLPGQLSGNTIYF. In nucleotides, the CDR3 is TGTGCCAGCTCACCACTACCCGGACAACTTTCTGGAAACACCATATATTTT.

The CDR3 DNA is TGTGCCAGCAGCGTAGCCCAAAGACTCCCTCGGAATGAGCAGTTCTTC. Protein sequence: CASSVAQRLPRNEQFF. This rearrangement joins TRBV9 to TRBJ2-1, with no clear D. Germline V gives CDR1 SGDLS, CDR2 YYNGEE. V shed 0 bases and J shed 7 bases, with 17 bases lying between them. The CDR3 consists of 16 residues.

CDR3 DNA sequence: TGTGCCAGCAGCTTACGGGACAGGGGTAACGTCCTGACTTTC. Translated, it gives CASSLRDRGNVLTF. The chain recombines TRBV11-1 with TRBJ2-6; TRBD1 matches 10 bases. Looked up from germline, CDR1 is SGHAT and CDR2 is FQDESV (reference sequence). The CDR3 extends over 14 amino acids. Trimming removed 2 bases from V and 10 bases from J; junction bases left unmatched: 2.

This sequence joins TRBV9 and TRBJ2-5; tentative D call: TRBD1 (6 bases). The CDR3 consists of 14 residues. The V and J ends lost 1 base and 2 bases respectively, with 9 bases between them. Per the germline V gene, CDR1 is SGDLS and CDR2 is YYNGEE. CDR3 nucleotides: TGTGCCAGCAGCGTACAGGGGCAGCAAGAGACCCAGTACTTC. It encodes CASSVQGQQETQYF. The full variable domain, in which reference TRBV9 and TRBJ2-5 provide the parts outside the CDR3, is DSGVTQTPKHLITATGQRVTLRCSPRSGDLSVYWYQQSLDQGLQFLIQYYNGEERAKGNILERFSAQQFPDLHSELNLSSLELGDSALYFCASSVQGQQETQYFGPGTRLLVL.

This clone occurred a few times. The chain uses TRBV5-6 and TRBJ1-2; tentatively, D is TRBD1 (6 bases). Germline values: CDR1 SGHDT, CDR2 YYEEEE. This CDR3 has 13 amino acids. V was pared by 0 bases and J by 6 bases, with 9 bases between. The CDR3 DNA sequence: TGTGCCAGCAGCTTGGAGGGGGTAGATGGCTACACCTTC. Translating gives CASSLEGVDGYTF.

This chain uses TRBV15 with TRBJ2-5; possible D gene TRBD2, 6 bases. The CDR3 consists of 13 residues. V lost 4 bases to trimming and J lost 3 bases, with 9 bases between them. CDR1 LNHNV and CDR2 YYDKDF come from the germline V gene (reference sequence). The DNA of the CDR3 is TGTGCCACCAGCATTGGAGGGGAAGAGACCCAGTACTTC. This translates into CATSIGGEETQYF.

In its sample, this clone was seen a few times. DNA of the CDR3: TGTGCCAGCAGCTCCCCCGGGGAATACAATGAGCAGTTCTTC. Translation gives CASSSPGEYNEQFF. This sequence joins TRBV7-2 and TRBJ2-1, with D perhaps TRBD2 (5 bases). This CDR3 region has 14 residues. Germline loops: CDR1 SGHTA, CDR2 FQGNSA. Trimming stripped 4 bases from V and 4 bases from J, with 11 bases between.